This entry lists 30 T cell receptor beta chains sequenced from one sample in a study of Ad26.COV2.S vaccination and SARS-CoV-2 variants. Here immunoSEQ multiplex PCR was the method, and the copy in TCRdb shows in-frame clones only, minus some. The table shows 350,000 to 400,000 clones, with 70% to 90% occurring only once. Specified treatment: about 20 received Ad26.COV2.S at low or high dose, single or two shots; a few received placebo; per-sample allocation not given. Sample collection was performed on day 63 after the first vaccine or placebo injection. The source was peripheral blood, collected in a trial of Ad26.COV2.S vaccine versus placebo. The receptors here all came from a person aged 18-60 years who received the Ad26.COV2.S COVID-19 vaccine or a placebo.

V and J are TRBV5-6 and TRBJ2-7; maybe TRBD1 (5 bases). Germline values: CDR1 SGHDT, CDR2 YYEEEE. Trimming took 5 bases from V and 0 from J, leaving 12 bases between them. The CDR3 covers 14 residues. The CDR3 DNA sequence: TGTGCCAGCAGTCCTAGGACACACTCCTACGAGCAGTACTTC. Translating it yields CASSPRTHSYEQYF.

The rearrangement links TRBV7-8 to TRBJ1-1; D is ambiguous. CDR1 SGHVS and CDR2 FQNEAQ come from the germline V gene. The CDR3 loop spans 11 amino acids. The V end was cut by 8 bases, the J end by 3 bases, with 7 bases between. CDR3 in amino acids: CASRHDTEAFF. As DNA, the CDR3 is TGTGCCAGCCGCCATGACACTGAAGCTTTCTTT.

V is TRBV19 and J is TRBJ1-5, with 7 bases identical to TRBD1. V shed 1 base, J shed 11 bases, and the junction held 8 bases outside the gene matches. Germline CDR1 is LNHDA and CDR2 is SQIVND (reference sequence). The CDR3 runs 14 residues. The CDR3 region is CASSIGTGSLSQHF. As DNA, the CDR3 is TGTGCCAGTAGTATAGGGACAGGATCGCTTTCCCAGCATTTT. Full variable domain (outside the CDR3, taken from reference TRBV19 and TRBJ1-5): DGGITQSPKYLFRKEGQNVTLSCEQNLNHDAMYWYRQDPGQGLRLIYYSQIVNDFQKGDIAEGYSVSREKKESFPLTVTSAQKNPTAFYLCASSIGTGSLSQHFGDGTRLSIL.

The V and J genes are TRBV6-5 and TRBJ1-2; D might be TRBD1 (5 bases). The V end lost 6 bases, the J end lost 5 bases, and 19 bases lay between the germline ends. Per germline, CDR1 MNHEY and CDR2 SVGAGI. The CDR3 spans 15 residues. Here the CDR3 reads CASSAGIGREYGYTF. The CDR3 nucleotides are TGTGCCAGCAGCGCAGGTATTGGCAGGGAATATGGCTACACCTTC.

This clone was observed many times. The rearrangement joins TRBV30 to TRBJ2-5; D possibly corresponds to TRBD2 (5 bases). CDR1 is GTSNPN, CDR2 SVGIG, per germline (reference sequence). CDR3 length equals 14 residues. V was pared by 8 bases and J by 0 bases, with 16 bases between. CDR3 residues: CAETPPGNQETQYF. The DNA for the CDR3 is TGTGCCGAAACCCCCCCGGGAAACCAAGAGACCCAGTACTTC.

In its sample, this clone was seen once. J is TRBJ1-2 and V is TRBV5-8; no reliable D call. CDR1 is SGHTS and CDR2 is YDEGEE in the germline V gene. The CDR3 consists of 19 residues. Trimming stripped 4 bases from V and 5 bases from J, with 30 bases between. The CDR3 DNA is TGTGCCAGCAGCAGCCGAGGAGGCATTCCGGGGAGGCGGACTTATGGCTACACCTTC. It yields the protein CASSSRGGIPGRRTYGYTF.

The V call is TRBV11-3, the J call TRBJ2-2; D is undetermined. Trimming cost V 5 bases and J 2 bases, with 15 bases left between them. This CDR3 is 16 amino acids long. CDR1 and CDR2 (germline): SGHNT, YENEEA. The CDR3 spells CASSPTRWNNTGELFF. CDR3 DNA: TGTGCCAGCAGCCCCACGCGGTGGAATAACACCGGGGAGCTGTTTTTT.

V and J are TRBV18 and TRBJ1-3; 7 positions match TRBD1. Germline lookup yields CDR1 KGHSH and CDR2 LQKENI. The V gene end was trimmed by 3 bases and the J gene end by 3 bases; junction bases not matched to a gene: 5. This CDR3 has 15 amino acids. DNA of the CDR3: TGTGCCAGCTCACCCAAGACAGGGTATGGAAACACCATATATTTT. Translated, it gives CASSPKTGYGNTIYF.

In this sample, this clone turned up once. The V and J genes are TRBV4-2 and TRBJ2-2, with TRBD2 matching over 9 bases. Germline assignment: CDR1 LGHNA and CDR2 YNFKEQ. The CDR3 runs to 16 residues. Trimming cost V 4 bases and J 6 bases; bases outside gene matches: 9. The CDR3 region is CASSRHGTSNSGELFF. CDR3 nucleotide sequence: TGTGCCAGCAGCCGACACGGGACTAGCAACTCCGGGGAGCTGTTTTTT.

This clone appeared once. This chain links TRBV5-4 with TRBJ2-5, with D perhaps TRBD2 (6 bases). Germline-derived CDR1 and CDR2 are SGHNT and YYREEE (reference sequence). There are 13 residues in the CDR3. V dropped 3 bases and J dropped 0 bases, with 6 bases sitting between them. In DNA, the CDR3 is TGTGCCAGCAGCTGGGGGGACCAAGAGACCCAGTACTTC. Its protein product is CASSWGDQETQYF.

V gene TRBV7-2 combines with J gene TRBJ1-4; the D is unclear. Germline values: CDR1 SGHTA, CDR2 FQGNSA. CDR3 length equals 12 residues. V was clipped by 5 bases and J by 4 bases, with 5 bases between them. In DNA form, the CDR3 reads TGTGCCAGCAGCCTACTTAATGAAAAACTGTTTTTT. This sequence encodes CASSLLNEKLFF.

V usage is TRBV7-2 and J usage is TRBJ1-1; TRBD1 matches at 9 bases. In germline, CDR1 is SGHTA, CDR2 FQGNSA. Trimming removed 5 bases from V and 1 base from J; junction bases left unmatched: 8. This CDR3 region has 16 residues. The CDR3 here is CASSPWGTGTNTEAFF. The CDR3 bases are TGTGCCAGCAGCCCCTGGGGGACAGGGACGAACACTGAAGCTTTCTTT.

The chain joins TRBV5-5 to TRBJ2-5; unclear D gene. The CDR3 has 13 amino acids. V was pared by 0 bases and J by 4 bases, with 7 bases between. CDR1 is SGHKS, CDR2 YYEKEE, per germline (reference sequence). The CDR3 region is CASSLDARETQYF. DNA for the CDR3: TGTGCCAGCAGCTTGGACGCCCGAGAGACCCAGTACTTC.

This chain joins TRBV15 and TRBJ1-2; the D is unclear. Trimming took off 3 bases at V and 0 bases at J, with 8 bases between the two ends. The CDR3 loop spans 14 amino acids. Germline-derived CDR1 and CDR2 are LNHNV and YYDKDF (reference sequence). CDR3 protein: CATSSDRSNYGYTF. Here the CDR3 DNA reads TGTGCCACCAGCAGTGACCGGTCTAACTATGGCTACACCTTC. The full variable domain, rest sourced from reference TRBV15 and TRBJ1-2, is DAMVIQNPRYQVTQFGKPVTLSCSQTLNHNVMYWYQQKSSQAPKLLFHYYDKDFNNEADTPDNFQSRRPNTSFCFLDIRSPGLGDTAMYLCATSSDRSNYGYTFGSGTRLTVV.

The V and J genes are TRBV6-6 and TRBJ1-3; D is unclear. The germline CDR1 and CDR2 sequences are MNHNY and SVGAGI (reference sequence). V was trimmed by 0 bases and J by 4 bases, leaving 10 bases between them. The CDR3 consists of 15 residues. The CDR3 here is CASSYSGPTGNTIYF. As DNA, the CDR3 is TGTGCCAGCAGTTACTCCGGCCCCACGGGAAACACCATATATTTT.

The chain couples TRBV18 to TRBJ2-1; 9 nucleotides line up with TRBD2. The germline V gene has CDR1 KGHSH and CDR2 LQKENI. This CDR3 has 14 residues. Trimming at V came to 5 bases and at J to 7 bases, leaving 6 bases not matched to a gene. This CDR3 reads CASSLSGGNNEQFF. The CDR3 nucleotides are TGTGCCAGCTCATTGAGCGGGGGGAATAATGAGCAGTTCTTC.

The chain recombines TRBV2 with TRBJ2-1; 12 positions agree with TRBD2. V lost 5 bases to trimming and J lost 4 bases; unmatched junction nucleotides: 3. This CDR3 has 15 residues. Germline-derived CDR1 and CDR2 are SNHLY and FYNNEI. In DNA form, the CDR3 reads TGTGCCAGCAGTACCGGGACTAGCGGGTACAATGAGCAGTTCTTC. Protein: CASSTGTSGYNEQFF.

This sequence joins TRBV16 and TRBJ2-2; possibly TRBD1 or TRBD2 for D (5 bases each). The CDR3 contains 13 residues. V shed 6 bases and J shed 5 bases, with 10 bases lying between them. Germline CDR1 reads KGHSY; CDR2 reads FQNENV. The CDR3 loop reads CASSPGGTGELFF. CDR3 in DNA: TGTGCCAGCAGTCCTGGGGGAACCGGGGAGCTGTTTTTT.

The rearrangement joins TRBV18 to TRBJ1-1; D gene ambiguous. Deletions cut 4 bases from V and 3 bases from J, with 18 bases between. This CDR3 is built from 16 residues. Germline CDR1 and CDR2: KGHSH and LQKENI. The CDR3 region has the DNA TGTGCCAGCTCACGTGAGACCCCCCGAGCGGACACTGAAGCTTTCTTT. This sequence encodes CASSRETPRADTEAFF.

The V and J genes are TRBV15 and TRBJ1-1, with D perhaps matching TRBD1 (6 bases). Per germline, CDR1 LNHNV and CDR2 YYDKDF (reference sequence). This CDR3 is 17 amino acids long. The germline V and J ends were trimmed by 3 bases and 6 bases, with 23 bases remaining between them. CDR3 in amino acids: CATSSFPRDRTRAEAFF. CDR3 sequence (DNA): TGTGCCACCAGCAGTTTTCCCCGAGACAGGACGAGGGCTGAAGCTTTCTTT.

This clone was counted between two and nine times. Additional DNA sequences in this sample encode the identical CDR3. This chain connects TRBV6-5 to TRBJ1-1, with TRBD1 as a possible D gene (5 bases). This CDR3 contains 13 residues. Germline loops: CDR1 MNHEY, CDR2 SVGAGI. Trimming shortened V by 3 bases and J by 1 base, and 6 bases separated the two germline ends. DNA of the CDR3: TGTGCCAGCAGTTATGGGGGGAACACTGAAGCTTTCTTT. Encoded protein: CASSYGGNTEAFF.

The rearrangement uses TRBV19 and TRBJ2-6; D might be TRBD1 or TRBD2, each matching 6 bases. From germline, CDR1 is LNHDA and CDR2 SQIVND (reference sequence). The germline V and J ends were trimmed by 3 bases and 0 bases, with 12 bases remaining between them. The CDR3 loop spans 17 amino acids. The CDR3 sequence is CASSIGSGASGANVLTF. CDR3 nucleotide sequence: TGTGCCAGTAGTATTGGGTCGGGGGCCTCTGGGGCCAACGTCCTGACTTTC.

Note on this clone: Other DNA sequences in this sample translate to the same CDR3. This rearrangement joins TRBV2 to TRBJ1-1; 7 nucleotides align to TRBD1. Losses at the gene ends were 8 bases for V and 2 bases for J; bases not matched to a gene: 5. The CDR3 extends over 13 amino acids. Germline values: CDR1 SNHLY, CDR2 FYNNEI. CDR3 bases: TGTGCCAGCCGGACAGGACCCAACACTGAAGCTTTCTTT. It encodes CASRTGPNTEAFF.

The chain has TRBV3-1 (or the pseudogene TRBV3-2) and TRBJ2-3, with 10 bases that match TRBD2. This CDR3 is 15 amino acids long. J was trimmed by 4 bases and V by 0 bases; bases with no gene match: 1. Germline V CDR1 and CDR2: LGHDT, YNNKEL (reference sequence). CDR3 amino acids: CASSQDSGGPDTQYF. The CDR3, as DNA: TGTGCCAGCAGCCAAGATAGCGGGGGGCCAGATACGCAGTATTTT.

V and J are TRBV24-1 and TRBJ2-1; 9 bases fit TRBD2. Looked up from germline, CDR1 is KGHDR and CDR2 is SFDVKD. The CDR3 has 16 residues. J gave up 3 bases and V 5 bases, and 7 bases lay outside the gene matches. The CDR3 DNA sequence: TGTGCCACCAGTGCCAGTAGCGGGGGCCTCTACAATGAGCAGTTCTTC. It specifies CATSASSGGLYNEQFF.

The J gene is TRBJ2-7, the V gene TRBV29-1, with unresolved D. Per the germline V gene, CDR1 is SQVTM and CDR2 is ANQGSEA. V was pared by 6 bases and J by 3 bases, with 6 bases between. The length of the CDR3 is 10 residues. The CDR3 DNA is TGCAGCGTCGTAGGCTACGAGCAGTACTTC. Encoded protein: CSVVGYEQYF.

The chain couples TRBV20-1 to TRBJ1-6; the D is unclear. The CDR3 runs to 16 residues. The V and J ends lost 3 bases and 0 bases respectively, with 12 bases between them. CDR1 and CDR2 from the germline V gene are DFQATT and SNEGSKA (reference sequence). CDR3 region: CSASRMGSSYNSPLHF. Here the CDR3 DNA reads TGCAGTGCTAGTCGGATGGGGAGCTCCTATAATTCACCCCTCCACTTT.

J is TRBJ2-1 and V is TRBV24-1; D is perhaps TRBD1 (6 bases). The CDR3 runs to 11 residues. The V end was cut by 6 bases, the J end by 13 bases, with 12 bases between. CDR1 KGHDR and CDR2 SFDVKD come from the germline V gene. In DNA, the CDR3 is TGTGCCACCAGTCCGGGACACGGACAGTTCTTC. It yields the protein CATSPGHGQFF.

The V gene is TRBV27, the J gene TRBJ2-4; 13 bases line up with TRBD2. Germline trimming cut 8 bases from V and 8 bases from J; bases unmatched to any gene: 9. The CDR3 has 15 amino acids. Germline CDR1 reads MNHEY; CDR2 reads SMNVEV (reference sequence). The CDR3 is CASSLAGGRRDIQYF. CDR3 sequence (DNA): TGTGCCAGCTCACTAGCGGGGGGGCGGAGAGACATTCAGTACTTC.

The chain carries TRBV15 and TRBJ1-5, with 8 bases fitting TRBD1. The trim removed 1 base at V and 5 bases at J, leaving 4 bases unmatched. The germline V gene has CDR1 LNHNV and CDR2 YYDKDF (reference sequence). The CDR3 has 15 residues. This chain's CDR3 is CATSRGGQDYQPQHF. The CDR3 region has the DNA TGTGCCACCAGCAGAGGGGGACAGGACTATCAGCCCCAGCATTTT.